This TCR beta chain was sequenced in a study of shared clonotypes between healthy human individuals. This clone appeared once. V lost 0 bases, J lost 5 bases, and 11 bases lay in between. The CDR3 has 14 residues. Per the germline V gene, CDR1 is SGDLS and CDR2 is YYNGEE. TCRdb's copy holds only in-frame clones and misses some; the assay was immunoSEQ multiplex PCR. Of around 530,000 clones listed, just over 75% are singletons. The sample was PBMCs. The rearrangement links TRBV9 to TRBJ2-5, with D maybe TRBD1 (6 bases). The origin of this receptor is a woman between 35 and 50 years old in good health. Some clones in this sample may be carry-over from other donors' samples. Here the CDR3 reads CASSVGSQGETQYF. As DNA, the CDR3 is TGTGCCAGCAGCGTAGGATCGCAGGGGGAGACCCAGTACTTC.